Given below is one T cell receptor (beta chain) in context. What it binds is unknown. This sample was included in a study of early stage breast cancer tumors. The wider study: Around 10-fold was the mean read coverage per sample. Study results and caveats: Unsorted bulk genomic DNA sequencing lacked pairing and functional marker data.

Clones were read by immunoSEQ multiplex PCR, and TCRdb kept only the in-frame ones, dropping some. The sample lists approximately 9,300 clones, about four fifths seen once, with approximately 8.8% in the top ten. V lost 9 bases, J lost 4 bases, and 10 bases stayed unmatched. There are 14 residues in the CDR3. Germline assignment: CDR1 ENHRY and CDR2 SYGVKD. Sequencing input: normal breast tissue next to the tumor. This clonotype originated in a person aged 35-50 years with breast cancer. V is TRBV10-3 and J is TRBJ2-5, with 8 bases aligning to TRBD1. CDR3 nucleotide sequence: TGTGCCATTAGGGGGCAGGGGGCGCGAGAGACCCAGTACTTC. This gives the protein CAIRGQGARETQYF.